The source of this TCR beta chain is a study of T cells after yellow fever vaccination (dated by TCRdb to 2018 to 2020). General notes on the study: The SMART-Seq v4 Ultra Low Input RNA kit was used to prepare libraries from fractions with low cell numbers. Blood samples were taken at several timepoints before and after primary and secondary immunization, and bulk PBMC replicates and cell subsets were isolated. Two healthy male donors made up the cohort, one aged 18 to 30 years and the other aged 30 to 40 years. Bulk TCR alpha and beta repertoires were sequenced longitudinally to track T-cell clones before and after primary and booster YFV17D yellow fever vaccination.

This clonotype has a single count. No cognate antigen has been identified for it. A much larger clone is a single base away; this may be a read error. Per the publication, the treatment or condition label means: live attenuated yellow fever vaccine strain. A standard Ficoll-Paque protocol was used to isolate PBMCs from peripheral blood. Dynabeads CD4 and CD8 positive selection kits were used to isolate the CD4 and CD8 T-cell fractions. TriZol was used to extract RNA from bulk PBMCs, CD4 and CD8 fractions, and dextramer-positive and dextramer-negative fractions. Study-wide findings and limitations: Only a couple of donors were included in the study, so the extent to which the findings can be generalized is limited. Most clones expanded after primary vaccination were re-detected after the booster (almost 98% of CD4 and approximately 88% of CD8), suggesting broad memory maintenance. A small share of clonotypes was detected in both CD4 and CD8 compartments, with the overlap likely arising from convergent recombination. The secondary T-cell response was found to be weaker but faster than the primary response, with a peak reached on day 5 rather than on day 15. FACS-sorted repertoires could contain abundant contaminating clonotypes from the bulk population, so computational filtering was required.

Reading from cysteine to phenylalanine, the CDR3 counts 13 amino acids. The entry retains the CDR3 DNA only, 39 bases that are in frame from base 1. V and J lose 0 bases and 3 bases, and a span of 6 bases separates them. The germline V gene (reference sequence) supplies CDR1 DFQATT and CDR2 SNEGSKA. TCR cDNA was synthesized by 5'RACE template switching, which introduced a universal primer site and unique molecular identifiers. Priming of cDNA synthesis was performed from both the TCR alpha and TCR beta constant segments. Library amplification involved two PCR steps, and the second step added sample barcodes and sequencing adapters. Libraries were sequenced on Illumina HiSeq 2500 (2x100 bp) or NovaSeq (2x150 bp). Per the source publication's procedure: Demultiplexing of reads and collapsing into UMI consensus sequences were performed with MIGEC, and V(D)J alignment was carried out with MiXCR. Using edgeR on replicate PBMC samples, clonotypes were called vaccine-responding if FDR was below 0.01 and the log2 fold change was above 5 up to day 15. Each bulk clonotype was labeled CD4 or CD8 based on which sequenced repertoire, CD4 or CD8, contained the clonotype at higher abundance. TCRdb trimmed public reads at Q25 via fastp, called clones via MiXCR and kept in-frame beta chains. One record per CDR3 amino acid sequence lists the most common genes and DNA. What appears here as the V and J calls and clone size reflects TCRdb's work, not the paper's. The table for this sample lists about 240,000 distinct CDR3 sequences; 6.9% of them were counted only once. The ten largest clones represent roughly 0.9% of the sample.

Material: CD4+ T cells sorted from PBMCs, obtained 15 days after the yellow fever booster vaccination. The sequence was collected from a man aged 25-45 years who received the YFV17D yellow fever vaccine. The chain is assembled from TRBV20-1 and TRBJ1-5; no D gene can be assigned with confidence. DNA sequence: TGCAGTGCTAGAGAACACAACAATCAGCCCCAGCATTTT. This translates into CSAREHNNQPQHF.